This T cell receptor (beta chain) originates from a study of blood T cell repertoires in COVID-19. Study summary: Samples taken during acute and convalescent COVID-19 were collected in the United States, Italy and Spain.

Germline V CDR1 and CDR2: GTSNPN, SVGIG (reference sequence). This CDR3 has 11 amino acids. The V end was cut by 2 bases, the J end by 7 bases, with 8 bases between. Using immunoSEQ multiplex PCR, the repertoire was profiled, and TCRdb retains in-frame clones only, with some absent. The profile shows some 120,000 clones, less than 85% of them singletons. The V call is TRBV30, the J call TRBJ1-2; tentative D call: TRBD1 (5 bases). The material sequenced was peripheral blood. This receptor was obtained from a man aged 25 to 45 with acute or convalescent COVID-19. The CDR3 sequence is CAWSRRVGYTF. The CDR3 DNA is TGTGCCTGGAGTCGCAGGGTTGGCTACACCTTC.